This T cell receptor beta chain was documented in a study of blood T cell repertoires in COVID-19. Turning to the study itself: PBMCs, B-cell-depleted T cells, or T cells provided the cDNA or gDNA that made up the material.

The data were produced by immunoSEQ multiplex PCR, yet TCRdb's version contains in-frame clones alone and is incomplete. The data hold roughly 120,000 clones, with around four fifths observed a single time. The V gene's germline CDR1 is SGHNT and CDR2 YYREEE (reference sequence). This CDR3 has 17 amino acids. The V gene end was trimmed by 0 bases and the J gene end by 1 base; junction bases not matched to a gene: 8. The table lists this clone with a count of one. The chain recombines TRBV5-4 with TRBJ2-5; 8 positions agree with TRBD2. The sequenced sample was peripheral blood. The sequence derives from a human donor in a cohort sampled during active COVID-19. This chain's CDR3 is CASSLGGNGGAQETQYF. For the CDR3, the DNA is TGTGCCAGCAGCTTGGGTGGAAACGGGGGGGCCCAAGAGACCCAGTACTTC. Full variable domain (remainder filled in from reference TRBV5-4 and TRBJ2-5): ETGVTQSPTHLIKTRGQQVTLRCSSQSGHNTVSWYQQALGQGPQFIFQYYREEENGRGNFPPRFSGLQFPNYSSELNVNALELDDSALYLCASSLGGNGGAQETQYFGPGTRLLVL.